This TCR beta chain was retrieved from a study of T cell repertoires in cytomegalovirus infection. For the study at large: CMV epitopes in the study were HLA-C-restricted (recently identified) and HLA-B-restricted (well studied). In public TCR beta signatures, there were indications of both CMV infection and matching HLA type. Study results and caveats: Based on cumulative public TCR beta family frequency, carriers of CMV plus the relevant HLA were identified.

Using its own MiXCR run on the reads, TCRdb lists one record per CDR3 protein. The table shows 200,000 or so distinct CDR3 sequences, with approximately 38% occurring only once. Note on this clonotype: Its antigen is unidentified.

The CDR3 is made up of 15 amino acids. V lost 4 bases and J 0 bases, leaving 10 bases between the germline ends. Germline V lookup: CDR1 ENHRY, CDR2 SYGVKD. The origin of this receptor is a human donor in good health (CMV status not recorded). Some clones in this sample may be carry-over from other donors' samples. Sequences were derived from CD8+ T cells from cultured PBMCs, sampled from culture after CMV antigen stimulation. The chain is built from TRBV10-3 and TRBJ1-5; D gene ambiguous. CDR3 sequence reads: CAISGARYSNQPQHF. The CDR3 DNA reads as TGTGCCATCAGTGGGGCCAGATATAGCAATCAGCCCCAGCATTTT.